This passage covers 15 T cell receptor beta chains from one sample sequenced in a study of cytomegalovirus exposure and HLA in healthy donors. Amplification used 60 Vbeta primers and 13 Jbeta primers. Some clones are missing from TCRdb's copy, which holds only in-frame ones; the method was immunoSEQ multiplex PCR. The sample data list tens of thousands of clones. Sequences were obtained from PBMCs. The source of these receptors is a woman in her forties in good health and CMV-seropositive.

The rearrangement joins TRBV28 to TRBJ1-2; D unresolved. Trimming stripped 2 bases from V and 4 bases from J, with 11 bases between. CDR3 length: 14 residues. The germline CDR1 and CDR2 sequences are MDHEN and SYDVKM. CDR3 coding DNA: TGTGCCAGCAGTTTACAAGTCGAGGGCTATGGCTACACCTTC. It specifies CASSLQVEGYGYTF.

The chain is built from TRBV7-9 and TRBJ1-5, with D tentatively TRBD1 (6 bases). CDR1 SEHNR and CDR2 FQNEAQ come from the germline V gene (reference sequence). The CDR3 runs to 13 residues. V gave up 4 bases and J gave up 2 bases, with 6 bases separating them. As DNA, the CDR3 is TGTGCCAGCAGCTCAGGGGGCAATCAGCCCCAGCATTTT. Its protein product is CASSSGGNQPQHF.

V and J are TRBV9 and TRBJ1-2, with TRBD1 identical over 7 bases. The CDR3 is 13 amino acids. CDR1 is SGDLS and CDR2 is YYNGEE in the germline V gene. With V trimmed by 5 bases and J by 4 bases, 5 bases remained unmatched. CDR3 coding DNA: TGTGCCAGCAGGAACAGGGACAGCTATGGCTACACCTTC. Translating it yields CASRNRDSYGYTF.

The V call is TRBV7-9, the J call TRBJ1-2; TRBD1 is a possible D gene (6 bases). This CDR3 has 12 amino acids. V was trimmed by 4 bases and J by 3 bases, leaving 6 bases between them. Per the germline V gene, CDR1 is SEHNR and CDR2 is FQNEAQ (reference sequence). The DNA for the CDR3 is TGTGCCAGCAGCTACAGGGACTATGGCTACACCTTC. Translation gives CASSYRDYGYTF.

The chain couples TRBV13 to TRBJ2-5; D may be TRBD1 (5 bases). The DNA end favors TRBJ2-7, so the J call may be wrong. Germline lookup yields CDR1 PRHDT and CDR2 FYEKMQ (reference sequence). The length of the CDR3 is 12 residues. CDR3 DNA: TGTGCCAGCAGCAATAGGGGCCTCGAGCAGTACTTC. Translation gives CASSNRGLEQYF.

The genes are TRBV7-9 and TRBJ1-2; no clear D gene. Germline V gene data show CDR1 as SEHNR and CDR2 as FQNEAQ (reference sequence). The CDR3 has 12 amino acids. V lost 6 bases and J lost 4, with 9 bases in between. The CDR3 DNA sequence: TGTGCCAGCAGTGTAGGAGCCTATGGCTACACCTTC. This sequence encodes CASSVGAYGYTF.

The chain carries TRBV10-3 and TRBJ2-2, with 9 bases matching TRBD2. The CDR3 length is 15 residues. The germline V gene encodes CDR1 ENHRY and CDR2 SYGVKD. V gave up 1 base and J gave up 7 bases; unmatched junction bases: 4. The CDR3 region has the DNA TGTGCCATCAGTGAGTTGGGACTAGCCGTCGGGGAGCTGTTTTTT. It codes for CAISELGLAVGELFF.

This rearrangement joins TRBV5-1 to TRBJ2-3, with 8 positions matching TRBD1. CDR3 length: 14 residues. Germline CDR1 reads SGHRS; CDR2 reads YFSETQ. Losses at the gene ends were 2 bases for V and 5 bases for J; bases not matched to a gene: 4. The CDR3 nucleotides read TGCGCCAGCAGCTTTCAGGGGGCTGGAGATACGCAGTATTTT. It specifies CASSFQGAGDTQYF.

The chain employs TRBV27 and TRBJ2-3, with D tentatively TRBD2 (5 bases). From germline, CDR1 is MNHEY and CDR2 SMNVEV (reference sequence). The CDR3 has 15 residues. Between the trimmed V and J ends, which lost 5 bases and 2 bases, there was a span of 14 bases. CDR3: CASSPRGTFTDTQYF. CDR3 DNA: TGTGCCAGCAGTCCCCGGGGTACCTTCACAGATACGCAGTATTTT.

The J gene is TRBJ2-5, the V gene TRBV7-9; unclear D gene. The tail of the sequence fits TRBJ2-7 better, so the J call may be wrong. The CDR3 runs 14 residues. Germline CDR1 SEHNR, CDR2 FQNEAQ (reference sequence). CDR3 in amino acids: CASSLQSDSYEQYF. The CDR3 DNA follows: TGTGCCAGCAGCCTCCAGAGCGATTCCTACGAGCAGTACTTC.

The V gene is TRBV4-3, the J gene TRBJ2-2; D possibly corresponds to TRBD2 (6 bases). The V and J ends lost 0 bases and 8 bases respectively, with 10 bases between them. Germline V gene data show CDR1 as LGHNA and CDR2 as YSLEER. This CDR3 spans 14 amino acids. CDR3 in amino acids: CASSQDREWGELFF. As DNA, the CDR3 is TGCGCCAGCAGCCAAGATCGGGAGTGGGGGGAGCTGTTTTTT.

The J gene is TRBJ2-3, the V gene TRBV7-9; D ambiguous. Germline V gives CDR1 SEHNR, CDR2 FQNEAQ (reference sequence). This CDR3 is 12 amino acids long. V gave up 3 bases and J gave up 3 bases, with 4 bases separating them. The CDR3 here is CASSLSTDTQYF. In DNA, the CDR3 is TGTGCCAGCAGCTTGTCTACAGATACGCAGTATTTT.

This rearrangement joins TRBV10-3 to TRBJ1-1; D not resolved. Trimming took 6 bases from V and 0 from J, leaving 23 bases between them. This CDR3 has 18 amino acids. Germline loops: CDR1 ENHRY, CDR2 SYGVKD. In nucleotides, the CDR3 is TGTGCCATCAGGCCAGAACCCCGACAAAGAGACCTGAACACTGAAGCTTTCTTT. It translates to CAIRPEPRQRDLNTEAFF.

Here the CDR3 DNA reads TGTGCCAGCAGCCAAATGAGCGGGAGGGGTGGGGATGAGCAGTTCTTC. Translated: CASSQMSGRGGDEQFF. V gene TRBV4-2 combines with J gene TRBJ2-1; 10 positions match TRBD2. J lost 8 bases, V lost 2 bases, and 9 bases had no gene match. The CDR3 consists of 16 residues. Germline V CDR1 and CDR2: LGHNA, YNFKEQ.

V is TRBV9 and J is TRBJ2-7; D is perhaps TRBD2 (5 bases). Trimming took 4 bases from V and 3 from J, leaving 17 bases between them. Germline V gene lookup returns CDR1 SGDLS and CDR2 YYNGEE. The CDR3 contains 15 residues. Written as DNA, the CDR3 is TGTGCCAGCAGCCCAGCGGAGACTCCTCTCTACGAGCAGTACTTC. As protein: CASSPAETPLYEQYF.